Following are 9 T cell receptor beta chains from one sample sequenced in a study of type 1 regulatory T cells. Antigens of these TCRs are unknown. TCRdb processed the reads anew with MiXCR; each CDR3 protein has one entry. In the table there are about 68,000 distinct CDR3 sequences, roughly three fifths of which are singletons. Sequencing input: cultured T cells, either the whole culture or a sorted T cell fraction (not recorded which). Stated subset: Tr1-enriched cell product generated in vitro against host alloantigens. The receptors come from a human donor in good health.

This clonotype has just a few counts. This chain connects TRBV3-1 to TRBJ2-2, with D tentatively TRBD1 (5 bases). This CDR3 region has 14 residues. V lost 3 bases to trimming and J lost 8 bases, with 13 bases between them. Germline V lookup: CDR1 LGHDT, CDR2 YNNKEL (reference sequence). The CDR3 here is CASSHPGPVGELFF. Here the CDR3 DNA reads TGTGCCAGCAGCCACCCAGGGCCCGTGGGGGAGCTGTTTTTT.

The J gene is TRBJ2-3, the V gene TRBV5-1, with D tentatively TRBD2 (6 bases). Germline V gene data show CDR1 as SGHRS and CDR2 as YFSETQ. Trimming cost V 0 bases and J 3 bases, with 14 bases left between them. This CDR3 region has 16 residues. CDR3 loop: CASSLGRGGVTDTQYF. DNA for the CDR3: TGCGCCAGCAGCTTGGGTCGAGGAGGGGTTACAGATACGCAGTATTTT.

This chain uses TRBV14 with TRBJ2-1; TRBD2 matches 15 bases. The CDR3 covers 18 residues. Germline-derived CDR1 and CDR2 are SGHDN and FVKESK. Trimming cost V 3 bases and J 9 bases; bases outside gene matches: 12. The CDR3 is CASSHLPGLAGGIGEQFF. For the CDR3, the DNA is TGTGCCAGCAGCCATTTACCGGGACTAGCGGGAGGAATTGGTGAGCAGTTCTTC.

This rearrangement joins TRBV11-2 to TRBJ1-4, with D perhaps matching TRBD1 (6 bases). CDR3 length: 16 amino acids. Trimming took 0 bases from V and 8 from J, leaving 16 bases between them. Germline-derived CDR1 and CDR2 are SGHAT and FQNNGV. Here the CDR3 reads CASSLDPPQGNEKLFF. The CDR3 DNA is TGTGCCAGCAGCTTAGATCCGCCACAGGGTAACGAAAAACTGTTTTTT.

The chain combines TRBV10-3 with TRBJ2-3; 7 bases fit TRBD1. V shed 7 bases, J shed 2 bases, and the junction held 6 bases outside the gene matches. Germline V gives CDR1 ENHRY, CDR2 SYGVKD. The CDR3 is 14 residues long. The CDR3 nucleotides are TGTGCCATCAAGGGGGCTTTTACCACAGATACGCAGTATTTT. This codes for CAIKGAFTTDTQYF.

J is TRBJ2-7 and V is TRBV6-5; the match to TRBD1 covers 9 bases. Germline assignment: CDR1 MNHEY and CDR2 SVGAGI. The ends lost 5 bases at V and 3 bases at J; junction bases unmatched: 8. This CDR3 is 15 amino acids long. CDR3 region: CASSTPTGGRYEQYF. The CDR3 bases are TGTGCCAGCAGTACACCGACAGGGGGTCGCTACGAGCAGTACTTC.

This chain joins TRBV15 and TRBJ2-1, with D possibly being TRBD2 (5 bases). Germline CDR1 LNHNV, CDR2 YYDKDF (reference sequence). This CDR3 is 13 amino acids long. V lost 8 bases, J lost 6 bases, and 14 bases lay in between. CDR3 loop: CATLALSGNEQFF. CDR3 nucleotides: TGTGCCACCTTAGCGTTATCGGGCAATGAGCAGTTCTTC.

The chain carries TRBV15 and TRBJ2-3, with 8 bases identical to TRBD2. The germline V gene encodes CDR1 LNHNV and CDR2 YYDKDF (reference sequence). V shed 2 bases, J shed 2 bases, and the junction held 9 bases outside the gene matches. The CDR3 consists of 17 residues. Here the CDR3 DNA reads TGTGCCACCAGCAGAAGGGGCAGGACTAGCACCACAGATACGCAGTATTTT. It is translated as CATSRRGRTSTTDTQYF.

In DNA form, the CDR3 reads TGTGCCAGCAGCCAGCCGGGACAGGGGTCCTACGAGCAGTACTTC. Its protein is CASSQPGQGSYEQYF. The rearrangement joins TRBV3-1 to TRBJ2-7; 10 nucleotides line up with TRBD1. Losses at the gene ends were 3 bases for V and 1 base for J; bases not matched to a gene: 3. The CDR3 totals 15 residues. Germline CDR1 LGHDT, CDR2 YNNKEL (reference sequence).